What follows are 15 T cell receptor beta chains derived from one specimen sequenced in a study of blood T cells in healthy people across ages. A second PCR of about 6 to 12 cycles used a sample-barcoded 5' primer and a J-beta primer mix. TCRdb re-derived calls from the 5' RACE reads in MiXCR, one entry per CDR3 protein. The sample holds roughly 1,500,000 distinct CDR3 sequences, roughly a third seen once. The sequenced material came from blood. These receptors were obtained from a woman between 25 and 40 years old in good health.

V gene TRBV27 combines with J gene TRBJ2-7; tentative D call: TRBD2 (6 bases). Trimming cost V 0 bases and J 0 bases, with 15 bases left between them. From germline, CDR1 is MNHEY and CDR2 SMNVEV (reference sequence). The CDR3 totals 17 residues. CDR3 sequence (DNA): TGTGCCAGCAGTTTATCGTACTTAGCGGCCCTCTCCTACGAGCAGTACTTC. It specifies CASSLSYLAALSYEQYF.

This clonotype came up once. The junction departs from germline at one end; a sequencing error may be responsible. The CDR3 bases are TGTGCCAGCATCAGGGGTCACACCTACAACGAGCAGTTCTTC. Translating gives CASIRGHTYNEQFF. V is TRBV12-3 or TRBV12-4 and J is TRBJ2-1; tentatively, D is TRBD1 (6 bases). This CDR3 has 14 amino acids.

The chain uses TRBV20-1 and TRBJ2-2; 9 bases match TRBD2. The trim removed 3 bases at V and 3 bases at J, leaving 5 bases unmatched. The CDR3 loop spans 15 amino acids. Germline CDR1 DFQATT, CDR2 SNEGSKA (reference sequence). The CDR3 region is CSARLAGRYTGELFF. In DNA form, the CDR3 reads TGCAGTGCTAGGCTAGCGGGACGGTACACCGGGGAGCTGTTTTTT.

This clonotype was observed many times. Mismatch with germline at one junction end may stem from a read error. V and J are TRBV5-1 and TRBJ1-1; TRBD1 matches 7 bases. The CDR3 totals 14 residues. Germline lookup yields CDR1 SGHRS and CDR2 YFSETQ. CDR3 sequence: CASSLGQMNTEAFF. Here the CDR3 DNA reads TGTGCCAGCAGCCTGGGACAGATGAACACTGAAGCTTTCTTT.

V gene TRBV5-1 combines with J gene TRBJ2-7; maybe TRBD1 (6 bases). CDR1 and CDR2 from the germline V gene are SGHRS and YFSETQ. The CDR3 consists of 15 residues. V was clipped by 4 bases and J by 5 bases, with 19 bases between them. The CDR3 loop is CASSPGQTALDEQYF. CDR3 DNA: TGCGCCAGCAGCCCAGGACAGACTGCTCTAGACGAGCAGTACTTC.

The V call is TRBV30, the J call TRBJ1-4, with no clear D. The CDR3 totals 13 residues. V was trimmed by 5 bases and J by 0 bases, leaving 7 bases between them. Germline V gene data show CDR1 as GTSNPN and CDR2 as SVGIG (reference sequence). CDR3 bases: TGTGCCTGGCGACGGGCAACTAATGAAAAACTGTTTTTT. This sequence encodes CAWRRATNEKLFF.

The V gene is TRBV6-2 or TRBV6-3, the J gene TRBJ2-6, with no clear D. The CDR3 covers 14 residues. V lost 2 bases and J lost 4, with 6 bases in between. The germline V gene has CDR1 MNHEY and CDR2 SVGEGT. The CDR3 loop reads CASSYPGGANVLTF. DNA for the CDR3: TGTGCCAGCAGTTACCCCGGCGGGGCCAACGTCCTGACTTTC.

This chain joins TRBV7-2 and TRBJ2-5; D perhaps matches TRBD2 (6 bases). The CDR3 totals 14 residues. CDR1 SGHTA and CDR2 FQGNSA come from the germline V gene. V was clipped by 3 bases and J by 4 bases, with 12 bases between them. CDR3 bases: TGTGCCAGCAGCTTGGCGGGAACATCAGAGACCCAGTACTTC. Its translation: CASSLAGTSETQYF.

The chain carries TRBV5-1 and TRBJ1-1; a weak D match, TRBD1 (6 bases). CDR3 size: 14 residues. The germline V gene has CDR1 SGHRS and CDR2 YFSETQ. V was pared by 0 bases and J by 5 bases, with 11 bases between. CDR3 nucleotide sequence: TGCGCCAGCAGCTTGGTGGACAGAACAACTGAAGCTTTCTTT. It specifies CASSLVDRTTEAFF. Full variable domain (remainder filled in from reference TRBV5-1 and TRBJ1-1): KAGVTQTPRYLIKTRGQQVTLSCSPISGHRSVSWYQQTPGQGLQFLFEYFSETQRNKGNFPGRFSGRQFSNSRSEMNVSTLELGDSALYLCASSLVDRTTEAFFGQGTRLTVV.

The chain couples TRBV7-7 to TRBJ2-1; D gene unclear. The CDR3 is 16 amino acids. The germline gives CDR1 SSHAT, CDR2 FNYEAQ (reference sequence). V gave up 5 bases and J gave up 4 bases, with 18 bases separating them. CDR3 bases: TGTGCCAGCAGCCGAACCGCTTCAGAACCATACAATGAGCAGTTCTTC. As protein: CASSRTASEPYNEQFF.

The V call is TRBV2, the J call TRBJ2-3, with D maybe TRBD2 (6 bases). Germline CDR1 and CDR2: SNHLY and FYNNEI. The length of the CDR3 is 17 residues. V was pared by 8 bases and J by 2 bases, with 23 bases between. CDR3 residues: CASYPRDSKGSTDTQYF. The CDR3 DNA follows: TGTGCCAGCTACCCCCGGGACTCCAAAGGGTCCACAGATACGCAGTATTTT.

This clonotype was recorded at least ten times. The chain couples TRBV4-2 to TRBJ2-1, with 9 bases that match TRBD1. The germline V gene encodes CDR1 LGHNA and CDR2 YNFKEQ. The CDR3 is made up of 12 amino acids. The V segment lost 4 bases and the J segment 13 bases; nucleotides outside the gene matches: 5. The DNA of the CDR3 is TGTGCCAGCAGCCCGGGACAGGGCGACCAGTTCTTC. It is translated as CASSPGQGDQFF.

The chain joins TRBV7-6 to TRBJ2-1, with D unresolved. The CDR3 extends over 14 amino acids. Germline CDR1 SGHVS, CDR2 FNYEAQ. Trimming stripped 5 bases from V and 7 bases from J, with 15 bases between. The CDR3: CASSPPITLNEQFF. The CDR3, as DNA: TGTGCCAGCAGCCCCCCAATAACCCTGAATGAGCAGTTCTTC.

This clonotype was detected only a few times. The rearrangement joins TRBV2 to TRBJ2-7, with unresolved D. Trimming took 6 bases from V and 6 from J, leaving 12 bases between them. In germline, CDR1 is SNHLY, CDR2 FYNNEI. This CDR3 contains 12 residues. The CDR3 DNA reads TGTGCCAGCAGCAATTGGTCCCTCGAGCAGTACTTC. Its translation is CASSNWSLEQYF.

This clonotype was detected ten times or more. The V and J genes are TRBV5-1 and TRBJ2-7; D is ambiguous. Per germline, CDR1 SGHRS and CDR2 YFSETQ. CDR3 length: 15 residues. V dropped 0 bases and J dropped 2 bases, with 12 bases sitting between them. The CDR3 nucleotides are TGCGCCAGCAGCTTGGAGGGCCATGTCGCCTACGAGCAGTACTTC. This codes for CASSLEGHVAYEQYF.